The 20 T cell receptor beta chains reported below all come from one sample, sequenced in a study of glioma-infiltrating T cells. The iRepertoire nested amplicon-rescue multiplex PCR amplified TCR alpha and beta CDR3s from RNA. TCRdb re-called the multiplex PCR reads through MiXCR, storing one row per CDR3 protein. The repertoire has 90,000 to 100,000 distinct CDR3 sequences, 35% to 50% of them found once; the top ten carry 35% to 45%. The sequenced material came from glioma tissue, nonneoplastic brain tissue, or PBMCs (not recorded which). These receptor sequences come from a human donor with low-grade glioma or glioblastoma, undergoing nonglioma brain surgery, or in good health (not recorded which).

The table lists this clonotype with many counts. The gene calls are TRBV28 and TRBJ2-3; TRBD1 matches at 9 bases. Germline V gene lookup returns CDR1 MDHEN and CDR2 SYDVKM. The CDR3 extends over 15 amino acids. The junction had 11 bases not matched to a gene; V was cut back by 6 bases and J by 7 bases. Here the CDR3 DNA reads TGTGCCAGCAGAGGGGACAGGGATCGAGATAATACGCAGTATTTT. Translation: CASRGDRDRDNTQYF.

This clonotype was detected ten times or more. The V call is TRBV2, the J call TRBJ2-5; D unclear. Germline V gene sequence: CDR1 SNHLY, CDR2 FYNNEI. Trimming took off 6 bases at V and 9 bases at J, with 14 bases between the two ends. This CDR3 comprises 12 residues. The CDR3 DNA is TGTGCCAGCAGGACGGAACGGTCGTCCCAGTACTTC. Its translation: CASRTERSSQYF.

This clonotype has ten or more counts. Just one base apart from a much larger clone, this may be a read error. The J gene is TRBJ2-7, the V gene TRBV28; 7 nucleotides agree with TRBD1. With 4 bases clipped from V and 4 bases from J, the junction kept 4 bases outside the gene matches. The CDR3 loop spans 13 amino acids. CDR1 and CDR2 from the germline V gene are MDHEN and SYDVKM. The CDR3 nucleotides are TGTGCCAGCAGTTCTCTGGGACAGTACGAGCAGTACTTC. Translation gives CASSSLGQYEQYF. The full variable domain, rest sourced from reference TRBV28 and TRBJ2-7, is DVKVTQSSRYLVKRTGEKVFLECVQDMDHENMFWYRQDPGLGLRLIYFSYDVKMKEKGDIPEGYSVSREKKERFSLILESASTNQTSMYLCASSSLGQYEQYFGPGTRLTVT.

The rearrangement links TRBV29-1 to TRBJ2-3, with 7 positions matching TRBD1. The CDR3 is made up of 14 amino acids. From germline, CDR1 is SQVTM and CDR2 ANQGSEA. CDR3 protein: CRDSMTGIVNTQYF. CDR3 nucleotide sequence: TGCAGGGATTCAATGACAGGGATTGTGAATACGCAGTATTTT.

This clonotype was counted ten times or more. The chain couples TRBV10-3 to TRBJ2-5; no clear D gene. Germline V CDR1 and CDR2: ENHRY, SYGVKD. The CDR3 is 10 amino acids. V lost 8 bases and J 5 bases, leaving 6 bases between the germline ends. The chain's CDR3 is CAIGRETQYF. Here the CDR3 DNA reads TGTGCCATCGGTAGGGAGACCCAGTACTTC.

V and J are TRBV6-1 and TRBJ1-5; no firm D call. From germline, CDR1 is MNHNS and CDR2 SASEGT. Trimming took off 9 bases at V and 6 bases at J, with 12 bases between the two ends. This CDR3 has 12 residues. The DNA for the CDR3 is TGTGCCAGTTTTGGGGAGGTTCAGCCCCAGCATTTT. It is translated as CASFGEVQPQHF.

Ten or more counts support this clonotype. The J gene is TRBJ2-3, the V gene TRBV7-6; no definite D call. The germline V and J ends were trimmed by 4 bases and 3 bases, with 14 bases remaining between them. The length of the CDR3 is 15 residues. The germline gives CDR1 SGHVS, CDR2 FNYEAQ. CDR3: CASSSADGQTDTQYF. The CDR3 DNA reads as TGTGCCAGCAGCTCGGCCGATGGCCAGACAGATACGCAGTATTTT.

There are many counts of this clonotype. The genes are TRBV7-2 and TRBJ2-7, with D possibly TRBD2 on 5 matching bases. The CDR3 loop spans 14 amino acids. Trimming shortened V by 6 bases and J by 5 bases, and 17 bases separated the two germline ends. The V gene's germline CDR1 is SGHTA and CDR2 FQGNSA. This CDR3 reads CASSQPPREDEQYF. Written as DNA, the CDR3 is TGTGCCAGCAGTCAACCCCCCCGGGAAGACGAGCAGTACTTC.

This clonotype was seen at least ten times. CDR3 nucleotide sequence: TGTGCCAGCAGCTTAGCGCGGGCAGGATTCGAGACCCAGTACTTC. This gives the protein CASSLARAGFETQYF. V gene TRBV7-9 combines with J gene TRBJ2-5; tentatively, D is TRBD2 (5 bases). The V end was cut by 0 bases, the J end by 5 bases, with 13 bases between. Germline V lookup: CDR1 SEHNR, CDR2 FQNEAQ (reference sequence). CDR3 length: 15 amino acids.

This clonotype showed up many times. This chain links TRBV7-6 with TRBJ2-2; 7 bases are a match to TRBD1. Germline V gene data show CDR1 as SGHVS and CDR2 as FNYEAQ. The CDR3 totals 14 residues. Unmatched junction bases numbered 1, after V lost 3 bases and J lost 3 bases. CDR3 bases: TGTGCCAGCAGCTTGACAGGGTACACCGGGGAGCTGTTTTTT. Protein sequence: CASSLTGYTGELFF.

This chain links TRBV7-9 with TRBJ2-1; D unresolved. The CDR3 extends over 14 amino acids. Trimming removed 8 bases from V and 0 bases from J, with 11 bases in between. Germline V lookup: CDR1 SEHNR, CDR2 FQNEAQ (reference sequence). The DNA of the CDR3 is TGTGCCAGCTCGATAGGGTCCTCCTACAATGAGCAGTTCTTC. The encoded protein is CASSIGSSYNEQFF. The full variable domain, with the rest looked up from reference TRBV7-9 and TRBJ2-1, is DTGVSQNPRHKITKRGQNVTFRCDPISEHNRLYWYRQTLGQGPEFLTYFQNEAQLEKSRLLSDRFSAERPKGSFSTLEIQRTEQGDSAMYLCASSIGSSYNEQFFGPGTRLTVL.

This clonotype was recorded at least ten times. V and J are TRBV12-3 or TRBV12-4 and TRBJ2-7, with D possibly being TRBD1 or TRBD2 (8 bases each). Trimming took 7 bases from V and 3 from J, leaving 22 bases between them. This CDR3 has 16 residues. CDR3 in amino acids: CASTPRGGTGFYEQYF. The DNA for the CDR3 is TGTGCCAGCACCCCCCGCGGGGGGACAGGATTCTACGAGCAGTACTTC.

For this clonotype: It may be a read error: a sequence one base away is much more abundant. The chain is built from TRBV11-2 and TRBJ2-5; unclear D gene. The CDR3 runs to 14 residues. V lost 5 bases and J 2 bases, leaving 12 bases between the germline ends. The germline V gene encodes CDR1 SGHAT and CDR2 FQNNGV. The DNA of the CDR3 is TGTGCCAGCAGCCCCGTGACTCCACAAGAGACCCAGTACTTC. This gives the protein CASSPVTPQETQYF.

This clonotype was counted many times. The V gene is TRBV2, the J gene TRBJ2-7; maybe TRBD2 (5 bases). This CDR3 is 15 amino acids long. V was trimmed by 11 bases and J by 2 bases, leaving 22 bases between them. In germline, CDR1 is SNHLY, CDR2 FYNNEI. For the CDR3, the DNA is TGTGCCGTCCCGGGAAGCACGAAGATCCCCTACGAGCAGTACTTC. It specifies CAVPGSTKIPYEQYF. The full variable domain, in which reference TRBV2 and TRBJ2-7 provide the parts outside the CDR3, is EPEVTQTPSHQVTQMGQEVILRCVPISNHLYFYWYRQILGQKVEFLVSFYNNEISEKSEIFDDQFSVERPDGSNFTLKIRSTKLEDSAMYFCAVPGSTKIPYEQYFGPGTRLTVT.

The V call is TRBV19, the J call TRBJ2-7; the match to TRBD2 covers 12 bases. Trimming took 9 bases from V and 4 from J; bases not matched to a gene: 13. The germline V gene encodes CDR1 LNHDA and CDR2 SQIVND (reference sequence). This CDR3 has 16 amino acids. The CDR3 DNA reads TGTGCCAGCCGACTACTAGCGGGGGGTAGGGGATACGAGCAGTACTTC. This translates into CASRLLAGGRGYEQYF. Supplemented by reference TRBV19 and TRBJ2-7, the full variable domain reads DGGITQSPKYLFRKEGQNVTLSCEQNLNHDAMYWYRQDPGQGLRLIYYSQIVNDFQKGDIAEGYSVSREKKESFPLTVTSAQKNPTAFYLCASRLLAGGRGYEQYFGPGTRLTVT.

In this sample, this clonotype turned up many times. CDR3 bases: TGTGCCAGCAGGACAGGGCTTGGGGCCAACGTCCTGACTTTC. It codes for CASRTGLGANVLTF. V usage is TRBV27 and J usage is TRBJ2-6; 7 bases line up with TRBD1. The CDR3 length is 14 residues. The V segment lost 6 bases and the J segment 3 bases; nucleotides outside the gene matches: 2. Germline CDR1 and CDR2: MNHEY and SMNVEV (reference sequence).

This clonotype was counted at least ten times. J is TRBJ2-3 and V is TRBV28; D is unresolved. Germline V CDR1 and CDR2: MDHEN, SYDVKM. This CDR3 comprises 14 residues. The ends were cut back, 7 bases at V and 0 bases at J, with 11 bases in the middle. Written as DNA, the CDR3 is TGTGCCAGCACATTAGCTACTAGCACAGATACGCAGTATTTT. This gives the protein CASTLATSTDTQYF.

The chain carries TRBV27 and TRBJ2-1; 9 positions agree with TRBD1. This CDR3 comprises 15 residues. Unmatched junction bases numbered 5, after V lost 6 bases and J lost 2 bases. CDR1 MNHEY and CDR2 SMNVEV come from the germline V gene (reference sequence). CDR3 region: CASRLDRGTYNEQFF. CDR3 nucleotide sequence: TGTGCCAGCAGACTGGACAGGGGAACCTACAATGAGCAGTTCTTC.

This clonotype was found once. At one of its ends the junction is not consistent with the germline gene, which may arise from a read error. The chain carries TRBV6-2 or TRBV6-3 and TRBJ2-2; D might be TRBD1 (6 bases). CDR1 is MNHEY and CDR2 is SVGEGT in the germline V gene. There are 14 residues in the CDR3. CDR3 bases: TGTGCCGGCAGTTTGCAGGGGAACAGCGGGGAGCTGTTTTTT. Translated, it gives CAGSLQGNSGELFF.

This clonotype was detected many times. The V and J genes are TRBV14 and TRBJ2-3; D perhaps matches TRBD1 (6 bases). CDR1 is SGHDN and CDR2 is FVKESK in the germline V gene. This CDR3 spans 15 amino acids. Trimming pared 8 bases from V and 2 bases from J, leaving 17 bases between. The CDR3 is CASGGVSPLTDTQYF. In nucleotides, the CDR3 is TGTGCCAGCGGGGGCGTGTCTCCACTCACAGATACGCAGTATTTT.